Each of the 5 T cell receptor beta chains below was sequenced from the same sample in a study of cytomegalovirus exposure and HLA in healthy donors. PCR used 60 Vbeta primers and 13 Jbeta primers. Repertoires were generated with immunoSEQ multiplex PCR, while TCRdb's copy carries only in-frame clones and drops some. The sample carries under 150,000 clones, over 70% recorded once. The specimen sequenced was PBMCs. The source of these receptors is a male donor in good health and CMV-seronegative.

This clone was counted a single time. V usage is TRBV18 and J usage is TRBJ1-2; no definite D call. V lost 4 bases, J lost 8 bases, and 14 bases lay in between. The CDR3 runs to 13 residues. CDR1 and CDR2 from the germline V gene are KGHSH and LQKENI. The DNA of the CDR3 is TGTGCCAGCTCACTTGGACGGGATGAGGGCTACACCTTC. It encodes CASSLGRDEGYTF.

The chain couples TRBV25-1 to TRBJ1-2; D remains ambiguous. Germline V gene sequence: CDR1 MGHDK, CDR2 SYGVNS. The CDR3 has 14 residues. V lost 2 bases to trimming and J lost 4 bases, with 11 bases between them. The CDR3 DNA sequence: TGTGCCAGCAGTGAACCCGACGGGGTCTATGGCTACACCTTC. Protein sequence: CASSEPDGVYGYTF.

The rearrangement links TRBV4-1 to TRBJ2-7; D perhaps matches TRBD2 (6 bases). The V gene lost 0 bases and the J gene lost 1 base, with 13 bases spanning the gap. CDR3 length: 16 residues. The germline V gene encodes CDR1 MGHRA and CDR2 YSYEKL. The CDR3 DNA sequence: TGCGCCAGCAGCCAAGAGACCGGGAGTTATTCCTACGAGCAGTACTTC. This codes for CASSQETGSYSYEQYF.

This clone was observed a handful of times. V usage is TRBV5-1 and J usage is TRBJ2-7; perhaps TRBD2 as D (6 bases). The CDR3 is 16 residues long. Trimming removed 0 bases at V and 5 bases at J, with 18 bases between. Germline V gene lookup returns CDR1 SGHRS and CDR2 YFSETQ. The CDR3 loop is CASSLEATRTVHEQYF. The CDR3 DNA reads TGCGCCAGCAGCTTGGAGGCGACTAGGACGGTCCACGAGCAGTACTTC.

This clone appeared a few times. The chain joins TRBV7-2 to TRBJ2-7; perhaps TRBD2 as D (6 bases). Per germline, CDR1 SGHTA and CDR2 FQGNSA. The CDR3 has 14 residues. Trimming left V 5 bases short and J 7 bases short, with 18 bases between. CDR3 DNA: TGTGCCAGCAGCCCCCAGGGACTGCCTATGGAGCAGTACTTC. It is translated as CASSPQGLPMEQYF.